This T cell receptor beta chain was observed in a study of early stage breast cancer tumors. The overall study: Most invasive tumors, about 70% of the 16, were ER+/PR+/HER2-.

Blood replicates held 0.5 ug DNA, tumor or normal breast about 1.5 ug, two each. The table came from immunoSEQ multiplex PCR; TCRdb's copy has only in-frame clones and leaves some out. This sample has over 45,000 clones, with around 83% found just once. The study, taken as a whole, reports: Tumor and normal breast were distinguished via blood comparison in about 90% of the 16 patients. Commonly generated sequences made up most enriched TCRB sequences shared between patients.

Trimming removed 5 bases from V and 7 bases from J, with 14 bases in between. CDR1 and CDR2 from the germline V gene are SNHLY and FYNNEI. This CDR3 is built from 14 residues. Worth noting for this clone: Its antigen is currently unknown.

The clonotype was recovered from a person between 50 and 60 years old with breast cancer. Sequencing was carried out using blood. The rearrangement links TRBV2 to TRBJ1-4, with D possibly TRBD1 on 5 matching bases. The CDR3 DNA reads TGTGCCAGCAGTCCTCAGGGAGCGGGTGAAAAACTGTTTTTT. Protein: CASSPQGAGEKLFF.